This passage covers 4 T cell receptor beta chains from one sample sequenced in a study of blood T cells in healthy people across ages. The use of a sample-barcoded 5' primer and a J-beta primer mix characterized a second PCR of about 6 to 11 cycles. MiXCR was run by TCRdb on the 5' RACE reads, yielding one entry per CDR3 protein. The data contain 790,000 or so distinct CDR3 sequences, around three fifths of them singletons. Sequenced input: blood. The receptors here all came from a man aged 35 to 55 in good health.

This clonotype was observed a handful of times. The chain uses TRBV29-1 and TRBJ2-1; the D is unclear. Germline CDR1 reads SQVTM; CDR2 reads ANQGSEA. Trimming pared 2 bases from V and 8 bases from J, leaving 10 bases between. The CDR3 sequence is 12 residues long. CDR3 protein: CSVEFQSDEQFF. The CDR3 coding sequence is TGCAGCGTTGAATTCCAGAGCGATGAGCAGTTCTTC.

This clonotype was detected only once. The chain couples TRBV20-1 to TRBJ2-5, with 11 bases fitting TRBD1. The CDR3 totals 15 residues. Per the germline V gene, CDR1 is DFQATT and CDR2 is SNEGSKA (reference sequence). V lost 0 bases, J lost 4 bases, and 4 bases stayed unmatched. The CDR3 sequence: CSARDWTGGLETQYF. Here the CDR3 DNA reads TGCAGTGCTAGAGATTGGACAGGGGGCTTAGAGACCCAGTACTTC.

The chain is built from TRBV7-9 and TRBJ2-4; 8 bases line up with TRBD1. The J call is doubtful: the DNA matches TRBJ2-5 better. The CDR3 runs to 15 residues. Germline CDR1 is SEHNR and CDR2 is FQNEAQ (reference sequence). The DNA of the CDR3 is TGTGCCAGCAGCGCGGACAGGGAATCACCAGAGACCCAGTACTTC. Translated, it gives CASSADRESPETQYF.

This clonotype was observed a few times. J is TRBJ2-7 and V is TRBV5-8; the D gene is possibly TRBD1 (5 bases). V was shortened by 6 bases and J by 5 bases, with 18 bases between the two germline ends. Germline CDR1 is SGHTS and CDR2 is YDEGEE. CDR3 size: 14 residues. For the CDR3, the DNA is TGTGCCAGCACCGTTGGGTGGGGCTACGACGAGCAGTACTTC. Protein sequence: CASTVGWGYDEQYF.